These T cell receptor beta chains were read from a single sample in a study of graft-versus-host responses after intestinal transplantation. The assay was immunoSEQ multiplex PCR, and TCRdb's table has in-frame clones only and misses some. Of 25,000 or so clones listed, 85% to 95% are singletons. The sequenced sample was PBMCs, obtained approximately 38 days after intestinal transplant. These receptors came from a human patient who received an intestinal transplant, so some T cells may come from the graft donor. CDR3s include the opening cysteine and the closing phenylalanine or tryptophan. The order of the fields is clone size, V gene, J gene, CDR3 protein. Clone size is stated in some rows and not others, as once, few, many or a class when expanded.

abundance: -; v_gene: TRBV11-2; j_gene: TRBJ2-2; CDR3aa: CASSLDWASVTGELFF
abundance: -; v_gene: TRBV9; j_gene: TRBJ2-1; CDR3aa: CASSTPGLDNEQFF
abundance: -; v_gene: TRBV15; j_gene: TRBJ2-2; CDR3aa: CATSRGIAGLAVTGELFF
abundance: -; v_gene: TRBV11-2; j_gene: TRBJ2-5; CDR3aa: CASSSPRRPLKGETQYF
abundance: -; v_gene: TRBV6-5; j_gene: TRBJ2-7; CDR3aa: CASSVTSGSSYEQYF
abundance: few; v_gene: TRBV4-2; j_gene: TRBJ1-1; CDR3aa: CASSSWQNTEAFF
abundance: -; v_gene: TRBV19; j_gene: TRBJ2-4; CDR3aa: CASSIRGAPENIQYF
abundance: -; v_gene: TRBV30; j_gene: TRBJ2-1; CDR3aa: CAWSVQVGRRFLNEQFF
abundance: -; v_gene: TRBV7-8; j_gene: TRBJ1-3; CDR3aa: CASSLGASGNTIYF
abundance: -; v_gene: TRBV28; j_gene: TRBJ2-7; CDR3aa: CASSLNRGLGDEQYF
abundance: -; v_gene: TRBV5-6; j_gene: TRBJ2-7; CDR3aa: CASSWSATLYEQYF
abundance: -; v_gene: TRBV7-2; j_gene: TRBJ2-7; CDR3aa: CASSDPTSGRVYEQYF
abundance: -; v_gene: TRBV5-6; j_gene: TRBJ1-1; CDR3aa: CASSLARGRAEAFF
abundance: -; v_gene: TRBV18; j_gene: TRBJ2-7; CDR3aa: CASSLNRAYEQYF
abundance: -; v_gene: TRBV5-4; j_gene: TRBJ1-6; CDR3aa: CASSFFLGPLHF
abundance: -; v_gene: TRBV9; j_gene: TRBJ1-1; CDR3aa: CASSGQGKNTEAFF
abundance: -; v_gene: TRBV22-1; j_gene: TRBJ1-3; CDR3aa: CPGSATGTGGFLISSGNTIYF
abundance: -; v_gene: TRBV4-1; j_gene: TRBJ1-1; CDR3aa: CASSQEAPRELRTEAFF
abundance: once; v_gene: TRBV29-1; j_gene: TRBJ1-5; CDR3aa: CSVAPGQGGQPQHF
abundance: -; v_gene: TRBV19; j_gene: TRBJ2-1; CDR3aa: CASSNPSGNYNEQFF
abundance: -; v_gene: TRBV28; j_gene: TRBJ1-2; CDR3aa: CASSLIDSDYGYTF
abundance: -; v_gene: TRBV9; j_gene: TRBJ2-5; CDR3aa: CASSVTGGVGVETQYF
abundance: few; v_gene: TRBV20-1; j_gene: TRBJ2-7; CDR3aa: CSAREVYEQYF
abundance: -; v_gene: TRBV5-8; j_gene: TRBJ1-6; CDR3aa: CASSPTDRQYSPLHF
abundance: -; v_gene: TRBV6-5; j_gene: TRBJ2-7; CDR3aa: CASSYGTQAGYEQYF
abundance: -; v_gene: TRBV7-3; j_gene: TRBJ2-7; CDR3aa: CASSLRSGGTYEQYF
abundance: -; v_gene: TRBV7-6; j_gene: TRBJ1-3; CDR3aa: CASSLASRTGNTIYF
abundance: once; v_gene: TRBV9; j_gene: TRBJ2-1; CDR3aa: CASSPHRASSYNEQFF
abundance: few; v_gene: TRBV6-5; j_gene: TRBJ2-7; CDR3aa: CASSRTGDEQYF
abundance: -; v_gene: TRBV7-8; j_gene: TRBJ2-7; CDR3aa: CASSLTGTKYEQYF
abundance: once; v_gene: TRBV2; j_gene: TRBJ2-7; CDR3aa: CASNSGTDGYEQYF
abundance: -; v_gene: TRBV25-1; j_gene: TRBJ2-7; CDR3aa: CASSSTGSYEQYF
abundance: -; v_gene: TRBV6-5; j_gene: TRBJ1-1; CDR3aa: CASSYQTGSTEAFF
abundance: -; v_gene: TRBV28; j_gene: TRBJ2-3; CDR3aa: CASTLSGGRGDTQYF
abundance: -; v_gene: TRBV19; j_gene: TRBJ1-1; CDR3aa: CASSISPLGGTEAFF